Following are 8 T cell receptor beta chains from one sample sequenced in a study of blood T cell repertoires in COVID-19. Some clones are missing from TCRdb's copy, which holds only in-frame ones; the method was immunoSEQ multiplex PCR. This sample has some 180,000 clones, with about 75% found just once. The sequencing input was peripheral blood. These TCRs come from a woman aged 50 to 65 with active or convalescent COVID-19.

V usage is TRBV7-3 and J usage is TRBJ1-1; 10 bases map to TRBD1. Germline-derived CDR1 and CDR2 are SGHTA and FQGTGA. The CDR3 consists of 16 residues. V shed 4 bases, J shed 4 bases, and the junction held 9 bases outside the gene matches. CDR3 sequence: CASSYSPTGGFTEAFF. The CDR3 nucleotides are TGTGCCAGCAGCTACTCGCCGACAGGGGGCTTCACTGAAGCTTTCTTT.

V usage is TRBV5-4 and J usage is TRBJ2-2, with D maybe TRBD2 (6 bases). Germline CDR1 is SGHNT and CDR2 is YYREEE (reference sequence). Trimming took off 1 base at V and 0 bases at J, with 10 bases between the two ends. The CDR3 has 16 residues. CDR3 protein: CASSLYRGANTGELFF. CDR3 coding DNA: TGTGCCAGCAGCTTGTACCGCGGGGCGAACACCGGGGAGCTGTTTTTT.

Details on this clone: Other DNA sequences within the sample encode an identical CDR3. The CDR3 sequence: CASSRGRGYTF. The CDR3 bases are TGTGCCAGCAGCCGGGGGCGAGGCTACACCTTC. The chain combines TRBV3-1 (or the pseudogene TRBV3-2) with TRBJ1-2, with D perhaps TRBD1 (6 bases). Trimming left V 4 bases short and J 8 bases short, with 8 bases between. The germline CDR1 and CDR2 sequences are LGHDT and YNNKEL (reference sequence). CDR3 size: 11 residues.

The chain couples TRBV18 to TRBJ1-1; perhaps TRBD1 as D (5 bases). The germline CDR1 and CDR2 sequences are KGHSH and LQKENI. This CDR3 is built from 14 residues. With 2 bases removed from V and 7 bases from J, the gap between germline ends came to 14 bases. CDR3 loop: CASSPSGGFIEAFF. CDR3 coding DNA: TGTGCCAGCTCACCATCCGGGGGGTTCATTGAAGCTTTCTTT.

The V call is TRBV7-2, the J call TRBJ2-7, with D perhaps matching TRBD2 (7 bases). The CDR3 runs to 14 residues. Germline V gives CDR1 SGHTA, CDR2 FQGNSA. With 2 bases removed from V and 2 bases from J, the gap between germline ends came to 10 bases. The DNA for the CDR3 is TGTGCCAGCAGCTTATGGCGGGGGCCCTACGAGCAGTACTTC. Amino acid sequence: CASSLWRGPYEQYF.

The rearrangement joins TRBV30 to TRBJ1-1; no reliable D call. There are 13 residues in the CDR3. CDR1 is GTSNPN, CDR2 SVGIG, per germline (reference sequence). Deletions cut 4 bases from V and 0 bases from J, with 9 bases between. CDR3 residues: CAWTRRMNTEAFF. The DNA of the CDR3 is TGTGCCTGGACGAGGAGGATGAACACTGAAGCTTTCTTT. Full variable domain (remainder filled in from reference TRBV30 and TRBJ1-1): SQTIHQWPATLVQPVGSPLSLECTVEGTSNPNLYWYRQAAGRGLQLLFYSVGIGQISSEVPQNLSASRPQDRQFILSSKKLLLSDSGFYLCAWTRRMNTEAFFGQGTRLTVV.

Regarding this clone: The same CDR3 arises from other DNA sequences in this sample as well. This rearrangement joins TRBV11-2 to TRBJ2-5; D might be TRBD2 (5 bases). Deletions cut 5 bases from V and 1 base from J, with 14 bases between. The V gene's germline CDR1 is SGHAT and CDR2 FQNNGV. This CDR3 comprises 15 residues. The CDR3 bases are TGTGCCAGCAGCCCCCAGCGAGGGCTCCAAGAGACCCAGTACTTC. This gives the protein CASSPQRGLQETQYF.

This chain connects TRBV11-3 to TRBJ2-7; D gene ambiguous. This CDR3 contains 16 residues. Looked up from germline, CDR1 is SGHNT and CDR2 is YENEEA. Trimming removed 1 base at V and 2 bases at J, with 15 bases between. Here the CDR3 reads CASSLGVRSKTYEQYF. In DNA form, the CDR3 reads TGTGCCAGCAGCTTAGGGGTCAGGTCAAAAACCTACGAGCAGTACTTC.